This TCR beta chain was sequenced for a study of T cells in Graves' hyperthyroidism and ophthalmopathy. RNA transcripts provided the source from which TCR beta CDR3 regions were amplified. RT-PCR in the first round (using the HTBI primer set) targeted the TCR CDR3. TCRdb itself ran the multiplex PCR reads through MiXCR, one entry per CDR3 protein. The data show more than 500,000 distinct CDR3 sequences, with 16% seen just once and approximately 3.8% held by the top ten. In the case of this clonotype: Just one base apart from a much larger clone, this may be a read error.

The length of the CDR3 is 19 residues. Per germline, CDR1 SNHLY and CDR2 FYNNEI. The ends were cut back, 7 bases at V and 5 bases at J, with 31 bases in the middle. Hyperthyroidism in the patients, aged 18 to 65, was newly diagnosed and under 2 months in duration. Exclusions: uncontrolled infection, other autoimmune disease, pregnancy, lactation. Diagnoses used clinical symptoms, serum thyroxine and TRAb, thyroid ultrasound and orbital computed tomography. This clonotype was sampled from a woman aged 25-40 years with Graves' hyperthyroidism. The rearrangement links TRBV2 to TRBJ2-3, with TRBD2 as a possible D gene (5 bases). Specimen: blood. The chain's CDR3 is CASTPPRGGKTPHRDTQYF. CDR3 nucleotides: TGTGCCAGCACTCCACCACGGGGTGGCAAGACCCCTCATAGAGATACGCAGTATTTT.